This TCR beta chain comes out of a study of a mutant IDH1 vaccine in newly diagnosed glioma. Time point described: baseline, week 1 (first vaccination visit). As for treatment: pre-vaccination baseline after standard-of-care therapy. Generated by immunoSEQ multiplex PCR, the TCRdb table keeps only in-frame clones and is missing some. The sample shows 30,000 to 40,000 clones, roughly three quarters of them seen only once. The CDR3 has 14 amino acids. The V gene lost 5 bases and the J gene lost 1 base, with 12 bases spanning the gap. Per the germline V gene, CDR1 is LNHDA and CDR2 is SQIVND (reference sequence).

The chain links TRBV19 to TRBJ2-7; D tentatively fits TRBD1 or TRBD2 (5 bases each). The sequences come from PBMCs, collected from a glioma patient treated with radiotherapy, temozolomide or both. This receptor was taken from a man aged 40-49 years with glioma. Some clones in this sample may be carry-over from other donors' samples. The CDR3 coding sequence is TGTGCCAGTAGTCCCGGGACGGGTTCCTACGAGCAGTACTTC. It specifies CASSPGTGSYEQYF.